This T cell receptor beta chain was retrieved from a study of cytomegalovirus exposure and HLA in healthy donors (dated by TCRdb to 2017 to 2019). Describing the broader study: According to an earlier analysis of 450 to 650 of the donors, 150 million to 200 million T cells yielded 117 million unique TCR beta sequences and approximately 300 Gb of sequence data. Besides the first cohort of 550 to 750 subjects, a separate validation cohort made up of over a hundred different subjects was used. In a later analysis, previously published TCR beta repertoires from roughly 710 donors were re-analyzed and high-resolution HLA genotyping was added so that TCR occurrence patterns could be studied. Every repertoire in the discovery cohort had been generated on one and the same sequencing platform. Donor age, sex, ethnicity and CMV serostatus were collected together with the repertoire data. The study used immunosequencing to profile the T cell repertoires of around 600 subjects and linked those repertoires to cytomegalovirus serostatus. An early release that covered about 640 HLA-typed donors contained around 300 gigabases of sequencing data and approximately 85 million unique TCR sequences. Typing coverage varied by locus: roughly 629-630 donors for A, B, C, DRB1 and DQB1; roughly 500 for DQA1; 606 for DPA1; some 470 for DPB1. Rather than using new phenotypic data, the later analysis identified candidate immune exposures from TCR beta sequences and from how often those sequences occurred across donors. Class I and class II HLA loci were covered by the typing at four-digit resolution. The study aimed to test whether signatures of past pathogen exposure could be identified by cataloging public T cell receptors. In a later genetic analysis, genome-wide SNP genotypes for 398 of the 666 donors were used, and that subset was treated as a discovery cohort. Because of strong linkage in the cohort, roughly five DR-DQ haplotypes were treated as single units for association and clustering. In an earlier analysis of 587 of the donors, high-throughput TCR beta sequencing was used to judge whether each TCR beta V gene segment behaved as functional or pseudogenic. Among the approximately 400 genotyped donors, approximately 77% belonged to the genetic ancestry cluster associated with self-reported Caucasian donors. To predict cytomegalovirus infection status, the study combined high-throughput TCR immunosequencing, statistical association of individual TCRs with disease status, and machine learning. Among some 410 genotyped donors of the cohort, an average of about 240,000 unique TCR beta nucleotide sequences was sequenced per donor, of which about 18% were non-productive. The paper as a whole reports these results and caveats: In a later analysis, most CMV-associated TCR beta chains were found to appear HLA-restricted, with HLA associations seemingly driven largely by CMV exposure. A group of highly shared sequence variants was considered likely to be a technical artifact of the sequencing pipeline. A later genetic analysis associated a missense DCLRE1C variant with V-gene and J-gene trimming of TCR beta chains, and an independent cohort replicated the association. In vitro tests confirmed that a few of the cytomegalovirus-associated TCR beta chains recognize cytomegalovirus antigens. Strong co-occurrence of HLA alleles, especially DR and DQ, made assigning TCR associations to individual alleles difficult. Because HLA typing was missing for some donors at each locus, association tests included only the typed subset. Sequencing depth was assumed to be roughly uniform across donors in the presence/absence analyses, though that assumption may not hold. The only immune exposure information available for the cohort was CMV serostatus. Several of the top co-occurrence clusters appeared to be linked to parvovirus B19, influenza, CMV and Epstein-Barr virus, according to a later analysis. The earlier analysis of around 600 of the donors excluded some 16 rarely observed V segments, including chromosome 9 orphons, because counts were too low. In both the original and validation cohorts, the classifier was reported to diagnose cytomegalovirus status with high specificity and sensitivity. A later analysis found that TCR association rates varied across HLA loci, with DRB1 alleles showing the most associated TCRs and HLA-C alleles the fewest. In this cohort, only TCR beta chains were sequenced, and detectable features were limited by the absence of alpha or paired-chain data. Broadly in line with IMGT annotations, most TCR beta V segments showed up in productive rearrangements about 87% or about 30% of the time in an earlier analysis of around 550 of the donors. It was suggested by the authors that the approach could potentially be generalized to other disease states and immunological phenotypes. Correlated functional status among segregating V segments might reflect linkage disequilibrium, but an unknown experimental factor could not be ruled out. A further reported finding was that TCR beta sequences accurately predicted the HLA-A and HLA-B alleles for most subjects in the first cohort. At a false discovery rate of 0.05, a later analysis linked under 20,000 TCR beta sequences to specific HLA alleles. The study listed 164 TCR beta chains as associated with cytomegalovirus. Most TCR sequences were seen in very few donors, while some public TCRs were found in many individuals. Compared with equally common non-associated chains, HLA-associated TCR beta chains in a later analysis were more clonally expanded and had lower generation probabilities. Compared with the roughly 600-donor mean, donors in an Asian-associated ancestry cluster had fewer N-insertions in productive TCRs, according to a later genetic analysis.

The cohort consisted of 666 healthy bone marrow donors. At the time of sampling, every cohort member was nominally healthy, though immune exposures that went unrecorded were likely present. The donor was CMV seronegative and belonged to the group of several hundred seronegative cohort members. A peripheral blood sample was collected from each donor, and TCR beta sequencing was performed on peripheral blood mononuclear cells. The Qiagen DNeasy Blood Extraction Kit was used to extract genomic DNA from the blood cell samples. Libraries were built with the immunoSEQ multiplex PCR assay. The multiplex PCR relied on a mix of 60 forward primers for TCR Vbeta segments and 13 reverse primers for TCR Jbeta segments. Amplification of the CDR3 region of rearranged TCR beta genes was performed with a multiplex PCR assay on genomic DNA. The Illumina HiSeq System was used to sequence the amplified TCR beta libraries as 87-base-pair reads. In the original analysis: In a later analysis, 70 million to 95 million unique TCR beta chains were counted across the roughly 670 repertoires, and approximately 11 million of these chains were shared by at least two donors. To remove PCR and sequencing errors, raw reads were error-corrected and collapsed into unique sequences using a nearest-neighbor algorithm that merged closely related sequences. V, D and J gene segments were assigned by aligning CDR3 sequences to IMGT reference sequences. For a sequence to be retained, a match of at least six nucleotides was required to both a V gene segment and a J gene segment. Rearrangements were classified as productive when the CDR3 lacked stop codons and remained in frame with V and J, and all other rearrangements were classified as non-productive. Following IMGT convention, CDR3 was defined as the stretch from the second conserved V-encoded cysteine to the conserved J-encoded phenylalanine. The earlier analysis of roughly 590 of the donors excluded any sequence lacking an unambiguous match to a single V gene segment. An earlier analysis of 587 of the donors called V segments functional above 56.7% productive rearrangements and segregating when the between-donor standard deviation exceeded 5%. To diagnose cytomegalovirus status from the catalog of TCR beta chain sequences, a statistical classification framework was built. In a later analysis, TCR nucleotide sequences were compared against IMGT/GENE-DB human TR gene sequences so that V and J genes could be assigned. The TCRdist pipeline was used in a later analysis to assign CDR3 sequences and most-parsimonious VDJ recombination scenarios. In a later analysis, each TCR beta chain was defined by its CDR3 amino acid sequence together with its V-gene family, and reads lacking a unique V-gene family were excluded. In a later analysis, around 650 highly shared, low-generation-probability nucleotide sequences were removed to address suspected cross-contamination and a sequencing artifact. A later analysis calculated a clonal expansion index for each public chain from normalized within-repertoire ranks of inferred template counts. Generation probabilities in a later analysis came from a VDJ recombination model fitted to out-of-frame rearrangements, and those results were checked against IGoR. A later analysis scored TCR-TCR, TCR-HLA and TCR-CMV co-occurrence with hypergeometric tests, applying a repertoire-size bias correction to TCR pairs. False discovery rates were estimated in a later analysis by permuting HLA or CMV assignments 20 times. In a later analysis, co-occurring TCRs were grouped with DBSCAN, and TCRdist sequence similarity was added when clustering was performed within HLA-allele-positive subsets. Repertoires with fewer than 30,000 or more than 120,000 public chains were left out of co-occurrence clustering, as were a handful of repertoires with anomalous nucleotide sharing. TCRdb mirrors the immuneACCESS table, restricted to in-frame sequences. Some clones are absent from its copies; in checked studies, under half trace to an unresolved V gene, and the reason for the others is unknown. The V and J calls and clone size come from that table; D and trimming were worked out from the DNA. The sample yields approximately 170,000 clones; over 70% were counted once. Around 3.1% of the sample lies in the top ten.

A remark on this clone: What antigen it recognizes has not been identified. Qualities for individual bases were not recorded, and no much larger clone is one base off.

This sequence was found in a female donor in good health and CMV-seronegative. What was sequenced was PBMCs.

CDR3 region: CSVGGGSRTGELFF. DNA sequence: TGCAGCGTGGGGGGGGGTAGTCGCACCGGGGAGCTGTTTTTT. Rearrangement joined TRBV29-1 to TRBJ2-2, and TRBD2 aligns with 7 junction nucleotides. Looking up the germline V gene yields CDR1 SQVTM and CDR2 ANQGSEA. The CDR3 covers 14 residues, taking in both the cysteine and the phenylalanine. Solely the CDR3 DNA is kept, with 42 bases framed from the first base. For this chain, trimming is 6 bases at the V end and 4 bases at the J end, and the number of junction bases without a gene match is 8.